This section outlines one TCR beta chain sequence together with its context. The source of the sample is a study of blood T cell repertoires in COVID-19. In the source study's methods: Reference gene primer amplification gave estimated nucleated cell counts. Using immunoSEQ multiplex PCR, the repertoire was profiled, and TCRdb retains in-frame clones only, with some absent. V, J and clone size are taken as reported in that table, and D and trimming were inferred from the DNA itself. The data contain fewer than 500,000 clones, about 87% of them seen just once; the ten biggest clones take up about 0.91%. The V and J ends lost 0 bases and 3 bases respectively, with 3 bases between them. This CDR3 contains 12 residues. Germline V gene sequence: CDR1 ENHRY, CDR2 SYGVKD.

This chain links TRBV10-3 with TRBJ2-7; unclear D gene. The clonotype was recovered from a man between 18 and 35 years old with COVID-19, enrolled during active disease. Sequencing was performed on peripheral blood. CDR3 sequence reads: CAISESSYEQYF. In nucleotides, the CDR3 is TGTGCCATCAGTGAGTCCAGCTACGAGCAGTACTTC.